Many counts were recorded for the clone carrying this T cell receptor (beta chain). The antigen is not known. This sample is drawn from a study of naive and memory T cell subsets. Broader study findings: Especially in CD8 cells, naive repertoires contained a few larger clonotypes, possibly CD45RA-re-expressing memory cells. Clonotypes are single alpha or beta chains, not paired receptors. Activation and differentiation may alter RNA-based TCR counts.

From germline, CDR1 is SGHDT and CDR2 YYEEEE. The CDR3 sequence is 16 residues long. Trimming pared 6 bases from V and 10 bases from J, leaving 23 bases between. The beta constant-region primer was an equimolar mix of two oligonucleotides covering TRBC1 and TRBC2. Nested alpha and beta constant-region primers with the SP2 primer drove four PCR rounds on ligated cDNA. TCRdb re-analysed the UMI-ligation and nested PCR reads in MiXCR, keeping a single row per CDR3 protein. The table has about 99,000 distinct CDR3 sequences, about 14% seen once. Cells stained for CD3, CD4, CD8, CD45RA and CD27 were sorted into four subsets.

The source of this sequence is a human donor in good health. The J gene is TRBJ1-6, the V gene TRBV5-6; the D gene is possibly TRBD1 (6 bases). Input material: naive CD8+ T cells from blood. CDR3 nucleotide sequence: TGTGCCAGCACCGGAGCGGAAATGGGGGCGTACTCACCCCTCCACTTT. This codes for CASTGAEMGAYSPLHF.